This T cell receptor (beta chain) was profiled in a study of response to subunit inactivated influenza vaccine. CDR1 is SEHNR and CDR2 is FQNEAQ in the germline V gene (reference sequence). CDR3 length: 15 amino acids. The V end was cut by 4 bases, the J end by 3 bases, with 15 bases between. Points on this clonotype: Its cognate antigen is unknown.

Study-wide points: Authors suggested seasonal influenza vaccinations each recruit few new T cells.

From the RT-PCR reads, TCRdb called clonotypes with MiXCR, one entry per CDR3 protein. The profile covers some 800,000 distinct CDR3 sequences, with 21% appearing a single time and around 9.6% taken by the ten largest. This receptor was obtained from a man aged 50 or older who received an inactivated influenza vaccine. The source material was PBMCs from blood, sampled 5 to 6 days after vaccination. The V and J genes are TRBV7-9 and TRBJ1-2; D gene uncertain. CDR3 nucleotides: TGTGCCAGCAGCTCCTTTGGGCGGGCGGACTATGGCTACACCTTC. It is translated as CASSSFGRADYGYTF.